The 20 T cell receptor beta chains reported below all come from one sample, sequenced in a study of identical twins. A single record per CDR3 protein comes from TCRdb applying MiXCR to the 5' RACE reads. The table has about 340,000 distinct CDR3 sequences, approximately 10% seen once. The sample comprised naive T cells sorted from blood. Every receptor here comes from a woman in her forties or fifties in good health.

The rearrangement uses TRBV6-5 and TRBJ2-5; 12 bases agree with TRBD2. The J segment lost 2 bases and the V segment lost 5 bases, leaving 6 bases of the junction unmatched. The CDR3 covers 16 residues. CDR1 MNHEY and CDR2 SVGAGI come from the germline V gene. CDR3 protein: CASSKTSGRPQETQYF. Written as DNA, the CDR3 is TGTGCCAGCAGTAAGACTAGCGGGAGACCTCAAGAGACCCAGTACTTC.

The gene calls are TRBV11-3 and TRBJ1-2; the match to TRBD1 covers 10 bases. The CDR3 runs 17 residues. Germline CDR1 is SGHNT and CDR2 is YENEEA. V dropped 1 base and J dropped 4; count of bases not matched to a gene: 9. CDR3 nucleotides: TGTGCCAGCAGCTTAGCCGCCGGGACAGGGGCGTCCTATGGCTACACCTTC. Protein product: CASSLAAGTGASYGYTF.

This clonotype was observed at least ten times. This chain links TRBV12-3 or TRBV12-4 with TRBJ2-7; D may be TRBD2 (6 bases). CDR3 length: 15 amino acids. The V gene lost 0 bases and the J gene lost 0 bases, with 9 bases spanning the gap. The DNA for the CDR3 is TGTGCCAGCAGTTTAGCTAGCGGCCTCTCCTACGAGCAGTACTTC. Its translation: CASSLASGLSYEQYF.

In this sample, this clonotype turned up a few times. The chain uses TRBV7-6 and TRBJ2-1; D is uncertain. V was shortened by 0 bases and J by 5 bases, with 11 bases between the two germline ends. The CDR3 is made up of 15 amino acids. The germline gives CDR1 SGHVS, CDR2 FNYEAQ. The CDR3 loop reads CASSLAASLNNEQFF. In DNA form, the CDR3 reads TGTGCCAGCAGCTTAGCGGCTAGTTTGAACAATGAGCAGTTCTTC.

This clonotype was counted a few times. The rearrangement joins TRBV11-2 to TRBJ2-7; D remains unclear. The V and J ends lost 2 bases and 4 bases respectively, with 3 bases between them. Germline assignment: CDR1 SGHAT and CDR2 FQNNGV. This CDR3 region has 11 residues. The CDR3 DNA reads TGTGCCAGCAGCTTACAGTACGAGCAGTACGTC. Translated: CASSLQYEQYV.

CDR3 coding DNA: TGTGCCTGGAGTGTTGGAGAGCAGTACTTC. This codes for CAWSVGEQYF. The chain employs TRBV30 and TRBJ2-7, with D hard to call. Germline CDR1 reads GTSNPN; CDR2 reads SVGIG (reference sequence). The CDR3 totals 10 residues. V dropped 0 bases and J dropped 7 bases, with 4 bases sitting between them.

This chain links TRBV19 with TRBJ1-5; D is undetermined. CDR3 length: 14 residues. Germline loops: CDR1 LNHDA, CDR2 SQIVND (reference sequence). V was trimmed by 6 bases and J by 4 bases, leaving 13 bases between them. The CDR3 region is CASSPSNRNQPQHF. The CDR3, as DNA: TGTGCCAGTAGCCCATCCAACCGTAATCAGCCCCAGCATTTT.

As to this clonotype: Just one base apart from a much larger clone, this may be a read error. The CDR3: CSARDLFTGDLFF. The CDR3 DNA is TGCAGTGCCCGGGACCTTTTCACCGGGGACCTGTTTTTT. The rearrangement uses TRBV20-1 and TRBJ2-2, with D perhaps assigned TRBD1 or TRBD2 (5 bases each). CDR3 length: 13 residues. The germline CDR1 and CDR2 sequences are DFQATT and SNEGSKA (reference sequence).

This clonotype has a count of ten or more. V gene TRBV3-1 combines with J gene TRBJ2-5; no definite D call. The CDR3 spans 15 residues. V was cut by 0 bases and J by 5 bases, with 13 bases left in between. Germline CDR1 is LGHDT and CDR2 is YNNKEL (reference sequence). DNA of the CDR3: TGTGCCAGCAGCCAAGATCTGATCCCTCTGGAGACCCAGTACTTC. Its protein is CASSQDLIPLETQYF.

At least ten counts were recorded for this clonotype. V and J are TRBV3-1 and TRBJ1-2, with TRBD1 matching over 7 bases. The V gene end was trimmed by 5 bases and the J gene end by 5 bases; junction bases not matched to a gene: 5. Germline loops: CDR1 LGHDT, CDR2 YNNKEL (reference sequence). The CDR3 runs to 13 residues. CDR3 sequence reads: CASSSRGAYGYTF. As DNA, the CDR3 is TGTGCCAGCAGCTCCAGGGGGGCGTATGGCTACACCTTC.

The table lists this clonotype with many counts. V usage is TRBV12-3 or TRBV12-4 and J usage is TRBJ2-2, with 11 bases identical to TRBD2. Losses at the gene ends were 1 base for V and 5 bases for J; bases not matched to a gene: 3. This CDR3 spans 16 amino acids. In nucleotides, the CDR3 is TGTGCCAGCAGTTTAGGGACTAGCGGGCGGACCGGGGAGCTGTTTTTT. Amino acid sequence: CASSLGTSGRTGELFF.

In this sample, this clonotype turned up a few times. Sequence at one end of the junction differs from germline and may be a read error. The genes are TRBV12-3 or TRBV12-4 and TRBJ2-3; 14 bases match TRBD2. The CDR3 sequence is 16 residues long. The CDR3 nucleotides read TGTGCCAGCAGGTTAGGGACTAGCGGGAGTGTAGATACGCAGTATTTT. Its protein is CASRLGTSGSVDTQYF.

This clonotype has a handful of counts. The V and J genes are TRBV6-5 and TRBJ2-3; D gene ambiguous. The CDR3 has 14 residues. Trimming removed 0 bases from V and 6 bases from J, with 10 bases in between. Looked up from germline, CDR1 is MNHEY and CDR2 is SVGAGI. The CDR3 sequence is CASSYSPQADTQYF. The CDR3 region has the DNA TGTGCCAGCAGTTACTCCCCTCAGGCGGATACGCAGTATTTT.

This chain joins TRBV4-1 and TRBJ2-2; TRBD2 is a possible D gene (6 bases). CDR1 and CDR2 from the germline V gene are MGHRA and YSYEKL. CDR3 size: 16 residues. V lost 0 bases to trimming and J lost 0 bases, with 8 bases between them. The CDR3 loop reads CASSQEGLPNTGELFF. The DNA of the CDR3 is TGCGCCAGCAGCCAAGAGGGACTCCCGAACACCGGGGAGCTGTTTTTT.

There are many counts of this clonotype. This chain uses TRBV20-1 with TRBJ2-1, with 9 bases lining up with TRBD2. V was pared by 4 bases and J by 2 bases, with 3 bases of the junction left unmatched. Germline V gives CDR1 DFQATT, CDR2 SNEGSKA (reference sequence). The CDR3 sequence is 14 residues long. CDR3 DNA: TGCAGTGCTACCGCGGGAGGGCCCTACAATGAGCAGTTCTTC. This encodes CSATAGGPYNEQFF.

This clonotype turned up a few times. The genes are TRBV12-3 or TRBV12-4 and TRBJ1-4; maybe TRBD1 (5 bases). Trimming stripped 5 bases from V and 8 bases from J, with 18 bases between. CDR3 length: 15 amino acids. CDR3 in amino acids: CASSKLTVGGEKLFF. DNA for the CDR3: TGTGCCAGCAGTAAACTGACTGTGGGGGGGGAAAAACTGTTTTTT.

This clonotype has just a few counts. J is TRBJ2-1 and V is TRBV20-1; possible D gene TRBD2, 5 bases. Germline-derived CDR1 and CDR2 are DFQATT and SNEGSKA (reference sequence). V lost 3 bases and J lost 0, with 15 bases in between. There are 16 residues in the CDR3. CDR3 protein: CSARHGMRTSYNEQFF. CDR3 in DNA: TGCAGTGCTAGGCACGGGATGCGGACCTCCTACAATGAGCAGTTCTTC.

This clonotype was observed many times. The chain is built from TRBV29-1 and TRBJ2-1, with D perhaps TRBD2 (6 bases). Germline V gives CDR1 SQVTM, CDR2 ANQGSEA. Trimming removed 1 base at V and 6 bases at J, with 7 bases between. The CDR3 runs to 12 residues. The CDR3 reads CSVEAGANEQFF. Here the CDR3 DNA reads TGCAGCGTTGAAGCGGGAGCCAATGAGCAGTTCTTC.

This clonotype showed up many times. The V and J genes are TRBV5-1 and TRBJ1-1; weak D call: TRBD1 (6 bases). Trimming cost V 4 bases and J 2 bases, with 15 bases left between them. The CDR3 contains 15 residues. The germline V gene has CDR1 SGHRS and CDR2 YFSETQ. The CDR3 here is CASSTPGQTNTEAFF. CDR3 nucleotides: TGCGCCAGCAGCACACCGGGACAAACCAACACTGAAGCTTTCTTT.

This clonotype appeared many times. The chain links TRBV2 to TRBJ2-4, with no clear D. Trimming took 2 bases from V and 0 from J, leaving 14 bases between them. The CDR3 totals 17 residues. Per the germline V gene, CDR1 is SNHLY and CDR2 is FYNNEI. The CDR3: CASSEQSGRLAKNIQYF. CDR3 in DNA: TGTGCCAGCAGTGAACAGTCCGGCAGATTAGCCAAAAACATTCAGTACTTC.